These 11 T cell receptor beta chains came from one sample sequenced in a study of control samples from healthy donors and cancer patients. TCRdb's table, derived via immunoSEQ multiplex PCR, lists solely in-frame clones and lacks some. The sample consists of about 130,000 clones, 89% of them appearing once. The sequenced sample was PBMCs. All receptors derive from a man aged 45 to 65 with head and neck cancer.

This clone appeared once. V is TRBV5-1 and J is TRBJ2-7; 9 nucleotides match TRBD1. The germline gives CDR1 SGHRS, CDR2 YFSETQ. Trimming took 4 bases from V and 2 from J; bases not matched to a gene: 10. The CDR3 is 16 amino acids. This CDR3 is CASSLGQGLGTYEQYF. In DNA form, the CDR3 reads TGCGCCAGCAGCCTCGGACAGGGGCTTGGGACCTACGAGCAGTACTTC.

This clone showed up just once. This sequence joins TRBV3-1 (or the pseudogene TRBV3-2) and TRBJ1-2, with D unresolved. CDR1 and CDR2 from the germline V gene are LGHDT and YNNKEL (reference sequence). This CDR3 spans 13 amino acids. V lost 6 bases to trimming and J lost 4 bases, with 12 bases between them. The CDR3 coding sequence is TGTGCCAGCAGTCGAAGTATCAGCTATGGCTACACCTTC. Translating it yields CASSRSISYGYTF.

The chain couples TRBV2 to TRBJ2-7; 12 bases are shared with TRBD1. The CDR3 is 15 amino acids. Looked up from germline, CDR1 is SNHLY and CDR2 is FYNNEI. V was clipped by 4 bases and J by 6 bases; unmatched bases: 7. The CDR3 here is CASSAPGQGASEQYF. The DNA for the CDR3 is TGTGCCAGCAGTGCACCGGGACAGGGGGCCAGCGAGCAGTACTTC.

The chain links TRBV7-9 to TRBJ2-1, with 11 bases matching TRBD2. There are 17 residues in the CDR3. The J segment lost 2 bases and the V segment lost 5 bases, leaving 8 bases of the junction unmatched. CDR1 SEHNR and CDR2 FQNEAQ come from the germline V gene (reference sequence). The CDR3 nucleotides read TGTGCCAGCAGCCCATCCTCTAGCGGGGGGCCCTACAATGAGCAGTTCTTC. Residues: CASSPSSSGGPYNEQFF.

This clone came up once. V is TRBV28 and J is TRBJ2-1; a weak D match, TRBD2 (5 bases). V was pared by 2 bases and J by 2 bases, with 22 bases between. The CDR3 covers 19 residues. Germline-derived CDR1 and CDR2 are MDHEN and SYDVKM. CDR3 sequence (DNA): TGTGCCAGCAGTTTACTCGATTCTAAGAGGGAGTCCCCCTACAATGAGCAGTTCTTC. Its protein product is CASSLLDSKRESPYNEQFF.

The chain joins TRBV5-1 to TRBJ2-5; D gene unclear. V dropped 0 bases and J dropped 5 bases, with 11 bases sitting between them. The germline CDR1 and CDR2 sequences are SGHRS and YFSETQ. The CDR3 has 14 amino acids. CDR3 coding DNA: TGCGCCAGCAGCTTGGTTATCGGCCGGGAGACCCAGTACTTC. Amino acid sequence: CASSLVIGRETQYF.

The chain joins TRBV5-1 to TRBJ2-1, with D perhaps matching TRBD1 or TRBD2 (5 bases each). The germline gives CDR1 SGHRS, CDR2 YFSETQ. The germline V and J ends were trimmed by 4 bases and 15 bases, with 20 bases remaining between them. CDR3 length: 13 amino acids. In DNA form, the CDR3 reads TGCGCCAGCAGCCCCCGGGACGCCGGAGAATCGTTCTTC. Its protein product is CASSPRDAGESFF.

In this sample, this clone turned up a few times. This CDR3 is CASSQGAGQAYNEQFF. The CDR3 nucleotides are TGTGCCAGCAGCCAAGGCGCGGGACAAGCTTACAATGAGCAGTTCTTC. The chain joins TRBV4-2 to TRBJ2-1; perhaps D is TRBD1 or TRBD2 (6 bases each). Germline V gene sequence: CDR1 LGHNA, CDR2 YNFKEQ. Trimming took off 1 base at V and 4 bases at J, with 14 bases between the two ends. CDR3 size: 16 residues.

This chain connects TRBV7-3 to TRBJ1-1; TRBD1 agrees at 11 bases. CDR1 and CDR2 (germline): SGHTA, FQGTGA. V lost 4 bases, J lost 6 bases, and 13 bases stayed unmatched. The length of the CDR3 is 17 residues. CDR3 bases: TGTGCCAGCAGCTCTTGGACAGGGGGCGCCTTACGTCCTGAAGCTTTCTTT. Translating gives CASSSWTGGALRPEAFF.

The V and J genes are TRBV9 and TRBJ1-2; possibly TRBD1 for D (5 bases). The CDR3 runs 14 residues. Trimming took off 1 base at V and 5 bases at J, with 12 bases between the two ends. The germline gives CDR1 SGDLS, CDR2 YYNGEE. CDR3 sequence (DNA): TGTGCCAGCAGCGTACAGGGATACGGGTATGGCTACACCTTC. This encodes CASSVQGYGYGYTF.

This chain connects TRBV18 to TRBJ2-7; 7 bases agree with TRBD2. Germline V gene sequence: CDR1 KGHSH, CDR2 LQKENI. The CDR3 spans 14 residues. The V segment lost 0 bases and the J segment 10 bases; nucleotides outside the gene matches: 9. Here the CDR3 DNA reads TGTGCCAGCTCACCACCGGTTCTTTCGGGACTACAGTACTTC. This encodes CASSPPVLSGLQYF.